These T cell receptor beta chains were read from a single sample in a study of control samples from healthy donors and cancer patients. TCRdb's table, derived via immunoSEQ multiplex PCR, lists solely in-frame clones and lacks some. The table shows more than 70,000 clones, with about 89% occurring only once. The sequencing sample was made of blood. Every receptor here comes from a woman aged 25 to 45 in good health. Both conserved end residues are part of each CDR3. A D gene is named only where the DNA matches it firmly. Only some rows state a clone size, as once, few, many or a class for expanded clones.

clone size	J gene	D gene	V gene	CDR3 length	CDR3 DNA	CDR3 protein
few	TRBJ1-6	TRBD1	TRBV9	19	TGTGCCAGCAGCCCTTATTCCGGGACAGGGAGCTCCTATAATTCACCCCTCCACTTT	CASSPYSGTGSSYNSPLHF
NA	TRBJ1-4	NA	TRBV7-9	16	TGTGCCAGCAGCTTAGATTCGGGACGGGTTAATGAAAAACTGTTTTTT	CASSLDSGRVNEKLFF
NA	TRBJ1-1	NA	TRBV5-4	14	TGTGCCAGCAGCTTGAAGGCGGGGGACACTGAAGCTTTCTTT	CASSLKAGDTEAFF
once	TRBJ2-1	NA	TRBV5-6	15	TGTGCCAGCAGCTTTACCGGGACTCCCCACAATGAGCAGTTCTTC	CASSFTGTPHNEQFF
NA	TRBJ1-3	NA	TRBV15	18	TGTGCCACCAGCAGAGATCGGCAGGCTCATTACTCTGGAAACACCATATATTTT	CATSRDRQAHYSGNTIYF
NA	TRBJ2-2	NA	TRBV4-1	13	TGCGCCAGCAGCCAGGGAAACACCGGGGAGCTGTTTTTT	CASSQGNTGELFF
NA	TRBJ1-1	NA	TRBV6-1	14	TGTGCCAGCAGTGAGAGGTGGGGAGGGATTGAAGCTTTCTTT	CASSERWGGIEAFF
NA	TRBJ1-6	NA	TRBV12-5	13	TGTGCTAGTGGCCGGGAGACTAATTCACCCCTCCACTTT	CASGRETNSPLHF
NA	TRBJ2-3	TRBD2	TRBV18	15	TGTGCCAGCTCACCATCCAGCGGGAGAGGAGATACGCAGTATTTT	CASSPSSGRGDTQYF
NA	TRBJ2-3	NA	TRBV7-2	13	TGTGCCAGCAGCTTAAGTAGCGCCGCACGGAAGTATTTT	CASSLSSAARKYF
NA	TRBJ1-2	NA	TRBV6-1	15	TGTGCCAGCAGTGACCTTAATAAGGGGACATATGGCTACACCTTC	CASSDLNKGTYGYTF
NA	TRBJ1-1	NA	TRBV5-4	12	TGTGCCAGCAGTTTAGACGGGACTGAAGCTTTCTTT	CASSLDGTEAFF
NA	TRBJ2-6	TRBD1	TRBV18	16	TGTGCCAGCTCGGGACAGGTGTTGTCTGGGGCCAACGTCCTGACTTTC	CASSGQVLSGANVLTF
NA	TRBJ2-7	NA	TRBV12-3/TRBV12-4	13	TGTGCCAGCAGTTTCGGGGAATCCTACGAGCAGTACTTC	CASSFGESYEQYF
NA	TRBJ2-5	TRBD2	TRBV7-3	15	TGTGCCAGCAGCCCCGGCGGGGGGATTTTGGAGACCCAGTACTTC	CASSPGGGILETQYF
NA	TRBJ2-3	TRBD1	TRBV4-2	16	TGTGCCAGCAGCCAAGTGGTGGGACAGACCACAGATACGCAGTATTTT	CASSQVVGQTTDTQYF
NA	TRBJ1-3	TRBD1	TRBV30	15	TGTGCCTTGAGCCGGGACAGTACCTCTGGAAACACCATATATTTT	CALSRDSTSGNTIYF
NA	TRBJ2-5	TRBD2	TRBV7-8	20	TGTGCCAGCACCCGAGGACAGGCCAACTTACTAGCGGGAGTTAGAGAGACCCAGTACTTC	CASTRGQANLLAGVRETQYF
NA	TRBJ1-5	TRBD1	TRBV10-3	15	TGTGCCATCAGAGATACAGGGGGCCGCGATCAGCCCCAGCATTTT	CAIRDTGGRDQPQHF
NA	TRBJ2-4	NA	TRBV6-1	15	TGTGCCAGCAGTGATTCTACGCTAGCCAAAAACATTCAGTACTTC	CASSDSTLAKNIQYF
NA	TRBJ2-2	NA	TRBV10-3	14	TGTGCCATCAGTGCAGGCCCCGAGACCGGGGAGCTGTTTTTT	CAISAGPETGELFF
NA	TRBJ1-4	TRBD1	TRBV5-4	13	TGTGCCAGCTCCCCGGGACAGGGAAAAAAACTGTTTTTT	CASSPGQGKKLFF
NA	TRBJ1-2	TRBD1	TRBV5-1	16	TGCGCCAGCAGCTTGGGTCCGGGACAGGGGGCCGATGGCTACACCTTC	CASSLGPGQGADGYTF
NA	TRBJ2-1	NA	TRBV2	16	TGTGCCAGCTCCTTGCTTGGAGGGCTGGCCGGCAATGAGCAGTTCTTC	CASSLLGGLAGNEQFF
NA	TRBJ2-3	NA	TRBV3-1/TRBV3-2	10	TGTGCCAGCGAGGGGGATACGCAGTATTTT	CASEGDTQYF
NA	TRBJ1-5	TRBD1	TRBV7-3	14	TGTGCCAGCAGCCGGACAGGGGGCGATCAGCCCCAGCATTTT	CASSRTGGDQPQHF
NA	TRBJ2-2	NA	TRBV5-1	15	TGCGCCAGCAGCCAGGGGTTGTCGGGCACCGGGGAGCTGTTTTTT	CASSQGLSGTGELFF
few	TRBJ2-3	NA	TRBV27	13	TGTGCCAGCAGAAAGACTACGGCAGATACGCAGTATTTT	CASRKTTADTQYF
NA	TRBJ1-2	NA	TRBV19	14	TGTGCCAGTAGTATCCACCCAGGGGAAGGCGGCTACACCTTC	CASSIHPGEGGYTF
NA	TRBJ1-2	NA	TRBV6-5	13	TGTGCCAGCAGTTCGGGGCAAGGCTATGGCTACACCTTC	CASSSGQGYGYTF
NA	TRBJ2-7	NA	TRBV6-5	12	TGTGCCAGCACCGGGACTCTTTACGAGCAGTACTTC	CASTGTLYEQYF
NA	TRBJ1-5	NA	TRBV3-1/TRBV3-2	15	TGTGCCAGCAGCTCACAGGGAAATAGCAATCAGCCCCAGCATTTT	CASSSQGNSNQPQHF
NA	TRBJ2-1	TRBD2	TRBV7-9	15	TGTGCCAGCAGCTTCTTAGCGGGAGTGGAGGATGAGCAGTTCTTC	CASSFLAGVEDEQFF
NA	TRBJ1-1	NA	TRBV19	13	TGTGCCAGTAGTAAGACCATGAACACTGAAGCTTTCTTT	CASSKTMNTEAFF
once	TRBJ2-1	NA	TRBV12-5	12	TGTGCTAGTGGTTTCTGGGGGTATGAGCAGTTCTTC	CASGFWGYEQFF
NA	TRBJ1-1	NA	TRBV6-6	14	TGTGCCAGCACTGACGGGGGGATGAACACTGAAGCTTTCTTT	CASTDGGMNTEAFF
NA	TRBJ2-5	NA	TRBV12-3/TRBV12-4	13	TGTGCCAGCGTAAACACCAACCGAGAGACCCAGTACTTC	CASVNTNRETQYF
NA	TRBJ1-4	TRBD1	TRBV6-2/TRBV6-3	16	TGTGCCAGCAGTTATCCACCCGACAGGGGGCGTGAAAAACTGTTTTTT	CASSYPPDRGREKLFF
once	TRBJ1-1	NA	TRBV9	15	TGTGCCAGCAGCGTAGATCCTAAGGTTTGGGGTGAAGCTTTCTTT	CASSVDPKVWGEAFF
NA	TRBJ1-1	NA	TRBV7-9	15	TGTGCCAGCAGCTTAGGGGCAGGAAGGAACACTGAAGCTTTCTTT	CASSLGAGRNTEAFF
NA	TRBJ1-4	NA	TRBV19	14	TGTGCCAGTAGTGGCTGGGGGAATGAGGAAAAACTGTTTTTT	CASSGWGNEEKLFF
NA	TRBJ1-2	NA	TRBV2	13	TGTGCCAGTTCCTCATCCACTAACTATGGCTACACCTTC	CASSSSTNYGYTF
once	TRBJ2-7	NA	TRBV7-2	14	TGTGCCAGCAGCTTAGGTCCTAGCTCCTACGAGCAGTACTTC	CASSLGPSSYEQYF
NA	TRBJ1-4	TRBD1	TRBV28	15	TGTGCCAGCAGCCTACCGGGACAGGGGTCTGAAAAACTGTTTTTT	CASSLPGQGSEKLFF
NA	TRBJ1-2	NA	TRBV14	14	TGTGCCAGCAGCCTCCAACGGGGACCGTATGGCTACACCTTC	CASSLQRGPYGYTF
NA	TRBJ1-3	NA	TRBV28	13	TGTGCCAGCCGGGAAGGGGCTGGAAACACCATATATTTT	CASREGAGNTIYF
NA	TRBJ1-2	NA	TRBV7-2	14	TGTGCCAGCAGCATAGGACAGACGAAATATGGCTACACCTTC	CASSIGQTKYGYTF
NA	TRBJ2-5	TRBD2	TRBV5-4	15	TGTGCCAGCAGCTCCCCGGGCGGGAGGAGAGAGACCCAGTACTTC	CASSSPGGRRETQYF
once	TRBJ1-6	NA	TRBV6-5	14	TGTGCCAGCAGTTACCCCGTGCCTAATTCACCCCTCCACTTT	CASSYPVPNSPLHF
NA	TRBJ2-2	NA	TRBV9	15	TGTGCCAGCAGCGGTTCCCAGGGGAGGGTCGGGGAGCTGTTTTTT	CASSGSQGRVGELFF